Presented here are 25 T cell receptor beta chains from one specimen sequenced in a study of shared clonotypes between healthy human individuals. The method was immunoSEQ multiplex PCR; TCRdb's version includes in-frame clones alone and lacks a portion of them. The profile shows around 700,000 clones, roughly 70% of them singletons. Sequenced: memory CD4+ T cells sorted from blood. Subset indicated: CD45RA-negative fraction. Receptor source: a woman aged 30 to 39 in good health.

Turning to this clone: Different DNA sequences within this sample yield the same CDR3. The chain uses TRBV19 and TRBJ2-5; D remains unclear. The V gene lost 4 bases and the J gene lost 5 bases, with 11 bases spanning the gap. The CDR3 contains 13 residues. Germline V lookup: CDR1 LNHDA, CDR2 SQIVND (reference sequence). CDR3 sequence reads: CASSKGSSETQYF. The CDR3 DNA sequence: TGTGCCAGTAGTAAGGGCTCATCCGAGACCCAGTACTTC.

V is TRBV30 and J is TRBJ2-7, with 8 positions matching TRBD2. Germline V lookup: CDR1 GTSNPN, CDR2 SVGIG (reference sequence). V shed 3 bases, J shed 3 bases, and the junction held 1 base outside the gene matches. This CDR3 comprises 12 residues. CDR3 loop: CAWRGTSYEQYF. The DNA for the CDR3 is TGTGCCTGGAGGGGGACTAGCTACGAGCAGTACTTC.

A single count supports this clone. Additional DNA sequences in this sample encode the identical CDR3. This sequence joins TRBV5-4 and TRBJ2-7; the D is unclear. The length of the CDR3 is 12 residues. Germline V gives CDR1 SGHNT, CDR2 YYREEE (reference sequence). V was trimmed by 0 bases and J by 6 bases, leaving 7 bases between them. Written as DNA, the CDR3 is TGTGCCAGCAGCTTGGACGAAAGCGAGCAGTACTTC. It translates to CASSLDESEQYF.

The chain recombines TRBV2 with TRBJ2-1, with D possibly matching TRBD2 (6 bases). V gave up 6 bases and J gave up 6 bases, with 9 bases separating them. The CDR3 is 12 residues long. The V gene's germline CDR1 is SNHLY and CDR2 FYNNEI. The DNA of the CDR3 is TGTGCCAGCAGGACTAGTTTCAATGAGCAGTTCTTC. It yields the protein CASRTSFNEQFF.

The chain has TRBV19 and TRBJ2-2; D may correspond to TRBD1 or TRBD2 (5 bases each). Germline-derived CDR1 and CDR2 are LNHDA and SQIVND (reference sequence). V was trimmed by 2 bases and J by 2 bases, leaving 18 bases between them. CDR3 length equals 18 residues. The CDR3 loop is CASSIRGVRSLNTGELFF. The CDR3 DNA is TGTGCCAGTAGTATAAGGGGAGTTCGAAGCTTAAACACCGGGGAGCTGTTTTTT.

This clone was seen at least ten times. The rearrangement uses TRBV5-1 and TRBJ2-5; 8 bases align to TRBD2. Germline CDR1 is SGHRS and CDR2 is YFSETQ. This CDR3 contains 16 residues. V was pared by 5 bases and J by 1 base, with 10 bases of the junction left unmatched. In DNA, the CDR3 is TGCGCCAGCAGGGAGAAGACTAGCGTGGTCCAAGAGACCCAGTACTTC. Its translation: CASREKTSVVQETQYF.

The rearrangement joins TRBV2 to TRBJ2-5; possible D gene TRBD2, 7 bases. This CDR3 spans 15 amino acids. Germline-derived CDR1 and CDR2 are SNHLY and FYNNEI. V shed 4 bases and J shed 4 bases, with 16 bases lying between them. Here the CDR3 reads CASSGWGGGSETQYF. The CDR3 DNA follows: TGTGCCAGCAGTGGATGGGGGGGCGGTTCAGAGACCCAGTACTTC.

V gene TRBV5-1 combines with J gene TRBJ2-3; a possible D gene is TRBD2 (6 bases). Trimming left V 4 bases short and J 1 base short, with 13 bases between. The CDR3 sequence is 15 residues long. Looked up from germline, CDR1 is SGHRS and CDR2 is YFSETQ. The CDR3 reads CASSLRLGGTDTQYF. In nucleotides, the CDR3 is TGCGCCAGCAGCCTTCGACTAGGAGGCACAGATACGCAGTATTTT.

The V gene is TRBV11-2, the J gene TRBJ2-7, with 10 bases that match TRBD1. This CDR3 has 17 amino acids. V gave up 1 base and J gave up 5 bases; unmatched junction bases: 11. Germline CDR1 SGHAT, CDR2 FQNNGV. The CDR3 DNA reads TGTGCCAGCAGCTTAGGGCTGGCGGGGACAGGGGCCGACGAGCAGTACTTC. It encodes CASSLGLAGTGADEQYF.

The chain joins TRBV19 to TRBJ2-2, with 7 bases aligning to TRBD1. CDR1 is LNHDA and CDR2 is SQIVND in the germline V gene (reference sequence). This CDR3 spans 12 amino acids. The J segment lost 5 bases and the V segment lost 9 bases, leaving 3 bases of the junction unmatched. The CDR3 region is CASTGATGELFF. The DNA for the CDR3 is TGTGCCAGCACAGGGGCTACCGGGGAGCTGTTTTTT.

V gene TRBV19 combines with J gene TRBJ2-4; perhaps TRBD1 as D (6 bases). Per germline, CDR1 LNHDA and CDR2 SQIVND (reference sequence). CDR3 length: 18 residues. Trimming removed 5 bases from V and 0 bases from J, with 20 bases in between. Here the CDR3 reads CASSFKGQSLGAKNIQYF. In nucleotides, the CDR3 is TGTGCCAGTAGTTTTAAAGGACAGAGCCTTGGAGCCAAAAACATTCAGTACTTC.

This clone was observed a single time. J is TRBJ2-7 and V is TRBV2; TRBD1 matches at 8 bases. Trimming took 6 bases from V and 0 from J; bases not matched to a gene: 7. Germline CDR1 reads SNHLY; CDR2 reads FYNNEI. This CDR3 spans 15 amino acids. CDR3 DNA sequence: TGTGCCAGCAGCGCGACAGGGGCTTTCTCCTACGAGCAGTACTTC. Translation: CASSATGAFSYEQYF.

V gene TRBV27 combines with J gene TRBJ2-1; D is unresolved. The length of the CDR3 is 15 residues. V was trimmed by 8 bases and J by 0 bases, leaving 14 bases between them. Germline assignment: CDR1 MNHEY and CDR2 SMNVEV (reference sequence). The CDR3 loop reads CASCPGMSSYNEQFF. Here the CDR3 DNA reads TGTGCCAGCTGCCCTGGGATGAGCTCCTACAATGAGCAGTTCTTC.

The V and J genes are TRBV5-1 and TRBJ2-1; 14 bases align to TRBD2. CDR3 length: 18 residues. Trimming cost V 3 bases and J 2 bases; bases outside gene matches: 7. CDR1 and CDR2 (germline): SGHRS, YFSETQ. CDR3 in DNA: TGCGCCAGCAGCTCAGGACTAGCGGGAGGAGGGCCCTACAATGAGCAGTTCTTC. This sequence encodes CASSSGLAGGGPYNEQFF.

The chain has TRBV27 and TRBJ2-2, with D perhaps matching TRBD2 (6 bases). Between the trimmed V and J ends, which lost 5 bases and 4 bases, there was a span of 14 bases. CDR1 and CDR2 (germline): MNHEY, SMNVEV (reference sequence). The CDR3 runs to 15 residues. The CDR3 DNA is TGTGCCAGCAGTCCCCCGACAGCGGGCACCGGGGAGCTGTTTTTT. Translation: CASSPPTAGTGELFF.

This clone turned up a few times. The chain has TRBV19 and TRBJ1-3, with D maybe TRBD1 (5 bases). CDR1 and CDR2 from the germline V gene are LNHDA and SQIVND (reference sequence). This CDR3 has 15 residues. The ends were cut back, 6 bases at V and 0 bases at J, with 12 bases in the middle. CDR3 in DNA: TGTGCCAGTAGGCGGGACCCGAGCTCTGGAAACACCATATATTTT. It translates to CASRRDPSSGNTIYF.

This clone was observed a few times. The chain recombines TRBV5-1 with TRBJ2-2, with a possible D match to TRBD2 (6 bases). V gave up 5 bases and J gave up 2 bases, with 10 bases separating them. There are 14 residues in the CDR3. Germline values: CDR1 SGHRS, CDR2 YFSETQ. In DNA form, the CDR3 reads TGCGCCAGCAGACGGGGGATTAACACCGGGGAGCTGTTTTTT. It yields the protein CASRRGINTGELFF.

The rearrangement uses TRBV19 and TRBJ2-7; D not certain. Trimming stripped 4 bases from V and 1 base from J, with 11 bases between. CDR1 and CDR2 from the germline V gene are LNHDA and SQIVND (reference sequence). The CDR3 has 14 residues. DNA for the CDR3: TGTGCCAGTAGTACCAAGAAAGGGTCCTACGAGCAGTACTTC. Amino acids: CASSTKKGSYEQYF.

The chain links TRBV28 to TRBJ1-5; 12 bases fit TRBD1. This CDR3 has 18 amino acids. The germline V gene has CDR1 MDHEN and CDR2 SYDVKM. V shed 6 bases and J 2 bases; nucleotides not matched to a gene: 11. DNA for the CDR3: TGTGCCAGCAGGCGTGACCTCGGGACAGGGGGCCGCAATCAGCCCCAGCATTTT. Translating gives CASRRDLGTGGRNQPQHF.

The chain uses TRBV19 and TRBJ2-1; D may match TRBD1 or TRBD2 (5 bases each). Germline CDR1 LNHDA, CDR2 SQIVND (reference sequence). This CDR3 has 17 amino acids. The V end lost 5 bases, the J end lost 0 bases, and 17 bases lay between the germline ends. CDR3 residues: CASSPLGTESSYNEQFF. The CDR3 DNA follows: TGTGCCAGTAGTCCCCTAGGGACGGAGAGCTCCTACAATGAGCAGTTCTTC. Supplemented by reference TRBV19 and TRBJ2-1, the full variable domain reads DGGITQSPKYLFRKEGQNVTLSCEQNLNHDAMYWYRQDPGQGLRLIYYSQIVNDFQKGDIAEGYSVSREKKESFPLTVTSAQKNPTAFYLCASSPLGTESSYNEQFFGPGTRLTVL.

This chain joins TRBV2 and TRBJ2-1, with D perhaps assigned TRBD1 or TRBD2 (6 bases each). Germline lookup yields CDR1 SNHLY and CDR2 FYNNEI. The CDR3 is 14 amino acids. The CDR3 sequence is CATPRRGAYNEQFF. The CDR3 DNA sequence: TGTGCGACGCCCCGGAGGGGGGCCTACAATGAGCAGTTCTTC.

The CDR3 nucleotides read TGTGCCATCAGTGAGTCGAAGGGAGAACAAGAGACCCAGTACTTC. Its protein is CAISESKGEQETQYF. This chain connects TRBV10-3 to TRBJ2-5, with D perhaps matching TRBD2 (5 bases). The CDR3 contains 15 residues. V dropped 0 bases and J dropped 2 bases, with 10 bases sitting between them. Germline V gives CDR1 ENHRY, CDR2 SYGVKD.

This clone has just a few counts. V is TRBV19 and J is TRBJ1-3; TRBD1 matches 9 bases. V was clipped by 5 bases and J by 0 bases; unmatched bases: 5. Germline values: CDR1 LNHDA, CDR2 SQIVND (reference sequence). CDR3 length: 16 residues. The CDR3 region is CASSEGQGISGNTIYF. The CDR3, as DNA: TGTGCCAGTAGTGAGGGACAGGGAATCTCTGGAAACACCATATATTTT.

J is TRBJ2-5 and V is TRBV7-9; 11 bases align to TRBD2. Germline V gene data show CDR1 as SEHNR and CDR2 as FQNEAQ (reference sequence). CDR3 length: 18 amino acids. V lost 5 bases, J lost 0 bases, and 11 bases stayed unmatched. CDR3 protein: CASSIGTSGPRYQETQYF. The CDR3 DNA sequence: TGTGCCAGCAGCATCGGGACTAGCGGACCCAGGTACCAAGAGACCCAGTACTTC.

The V call is TRBV14, the J call TRBJ2-2; D call uncertain. Germline V gene sequence: CDR1 SGHDN, CDR2 FVKESK. V was trimmed by 0 bases and J by 4 bases, leaving 3 bases between them. CDR3 size: 13 residues. The CDR3 DNA reads TGTGCCAGCAGCCAAGATGTCACCGGGGAGCTGTTTTTT. This encodes CASSQDVTGELFF. The full variable domain, in which reference TRBV14 and TRBJ2-2 provide the parts outside the CDR3, is EAGVTQFPSHSVIEKGQTVTLRCDPISGHDNLYWYRRVMGKEIKFLLHFVKESKQDESGMPNNRFLAERTGGTYSTLKVQPAELEDSGVYFCASSQDVTGELFFGEGSRLTVL.